This entry lists 26 T cell receptor beta chains sequenced from one sample in a study of T cell changes during pregnancy in multiple sclerosis (dated by TCRdb to the late 2010s). The library was made by the immunoSEQ multiplex PCR assay. Held by TCRdb, this immuneACCESS table contains in-frame sequences only and omits some clones. Under half of the omission traces to an unresolved V gene where checked; the cause of the rest is unknown. Counted in this sample were 72,000 or so clones; approximately 93% of them appeared once. The top ten hold roughly 2.5% of the sample. The sequencing used peripheral blood, collected in the second trimester of pregnancy. Receptors originate from a female donor with multiple sclerosis, enrolled in a pregnancy study.

The CDR3 sequence is CASKGQGVREPQHF. The CDR3 DNA follows: TGTGCCAGTAAGGGACAGGGAGTGAGAGAGCCCCAGCATTTT. V usage is TRBV19 and J usage is TRBJ1-5; 9 bases agree with TRBD1. The CDR3 extends over 14 amino acids. The V gene end was trimmed by 7 bases and the J gene end by 8 bases; junction bases not matched to a gene: 9. CDR1 LNHDA and CDR2 SQIVND come from the germline V gene (reference sequence).

The CDR3 spells CASPVLKQGKWTGELFF. The CDR3 DNA is TGTGCCAGCCCGGTCCTGAAGCAGGGAAAGTGGACCGGGGAGCTGTTTTTT. The chain links TRBV2 to TRBJ2-2; perhaps TRBD1 as D (5 bases). From germline, CDR1 is SNHLY and CDR2 FYNNEI. CDR3 size: 17 residues. The V end lost 8 bases, the J end lost 5 bases, and 24 bases lay between the germline ends.

This rearrangement joins TRBV5-6 to TRBJ2-3; possibly TRBD1 for D (7 bases). V gave up 4 bases and J gave up 3 bases, with 18 bases separating them. The CDR3 consists of 16 residues. The germline V gene encodes CDR1 SGHDT and CDR2 YYEEEE. CDR3 nucleotide sequence: TGTGCCAGCAGCAGGGATGGAGGGGGCGCGACAGATACGCAGTATTTT. It translates to CASSRDGGGATDTQYF.

This chain joins TRBV7-9 and TRBJ1-1; 7 nucleotides agree with TRBD1. This CDR3 has 14 amino acids. With V trimmed by 5 bases and J by 6 bases, 9 bases remained unmatched. Germline CDR1 reads SEHNR; CDR2 reads FQNEAQ (reference sequence). The CDR3 loop reads CASSMTGPRAEAFF. CDR3 coding DNA: TGTGCCAGCAGCATGACAGGGCCTCGGGCTGAAGCTTTCTTT.

The chain carries TRBV19 and TRBJ1-5; no clear D. Trimming left V 5 bases short and J 7 bases short, with 12 bases between. CDR1 LNHDA and CDR2 SQIVND come from the germline V gene (reference sequence). There are 13 residues in the CDR3. CDR3 loop: CASSEGWNQPQHF. The CDR3 DNA reads TGTGCCAGTAGTGAGGGATGGAACCAGCCCCAGCATTTT. Complete variable domain (other parts from reference TRBV19 and TRBJ1-5): DGGITQSPKYLFRKEGQNVTLSCEQNLNHDAMYWYRQDPGQGLRLIYYSQIVNDFQKGDIAEGYSVSREKKESFPLTVTSAQKNPTAFYLCASSEGWNQPQHFGDGTRLSIL.

This rearrangement joins TRBV15 to TRBJ2-1, with D uncertain. Germline V gene data show CDR1 as LNHNV and CDR2 as YYDKDF (reference sequence). This CDR3 has 17 residues. V lost 0 bases and J lost 0, with 12 bases in between. DNA for the CDR3: TGTGCCACCAGCAGAGATCTGCCCCGGAGCTCCTACAATGAGCAGTTCTTC. Amino acid sequence: CATSRDLPRSSYNEQFF.

The J gene is TRBJ2-7, the V gene TRBV10-2; D gene uncertain. The CDR3 is 12 amino acids. Germline values: CDR1 WSHSY, CDR2 SAAADI. V was pared by 5 bases and J by 4 bases, with 9 bases between. Here the CDR3 DNA reads TGCGCCAGCAGTCCGAGTCGATACGAGCAGTACTTC. Translation: CASSPSRYEQYF.

The V call is TRBV7-8, the J call TRBJ1-2; possibly TRBD1 for D (6 bases). V was trimmed by 5 bases and J by 4 bases, leaving 20 bases between them. Germline V gene sequence: CDR1 SGHVS, CDR2 FQNEAQ. CDR3 length equals 16 residues. CDR3 amino acids: CASSPNAGDVGYGYTF. CDR3 nucleotide sequence: TGTGCCAGCAGCCCCAACGCAGGGGATGTTGGCTATGGCTACACCTTC.

The V call is TRBV5-4, the J call TRBJ1-2; TRBD1 agrees at 7 bases. In germline, CDR1 is SGHNT, CDR2 YYREEE (reference sequence). V lost 1 base to trimming and J lost 7 bases; unmatched junction nucleotides: 4. The CDR3 loop spans 13 amino acids. CDR3 sequence (DNA): TGTGCCAGCAGCTTGACAGGGGTGATTGGCTACACCTTC. This gives the protein CASSLTGVIGYTF.

This rearrangement joins TRBV4-1 to TRBJ2-1, with TRBD2 matching 9 bases. The V and J ends lost 4 bases and 7 bases, in that order; junction bases with no gene match: 14. Germline CDR1 reads MGHRA; CDR2 reads YSYEKL. CDR3 length: 17 residues. This CDR3 reads CASSRRSPSGMGNEQFF. For the CDR3, the DNA is TGCGCCAGCAGCCGACGAAGCCCTAGCGGGATGGGTAATGAGCAGTTCTTC.

The rearrangement joins TRBV9 to TRBJ2-3; TRBD1 matches at 7 bases. From germline, CDR1 is SGDLS and CDR2 YYNGEE. The V and J ends lost 0 bases and 3 bases, in that order; junction bases with no gene match: 10. CDR3 length: 17 amino acids. In DNA, the CDR3 is TGTGCCAGCAGCGTAGAGAGGGTGACAGGGAAGACAGATACGCAGTATTTT. It encodes CASSVERVTGKTDTQYF.

The rearrangement joins TRBV5-4 to TRBJ2-7; TRBD1 matches at 8 bases. The CDR3 sequence is 12 residues long. The trim removed 5 bases at V and 7 bases at J, leaving 5 bases unmatched. Germline V gene lookup returns CDR1 SGHNT and CDR2 YYREEE (reference sequence). Here the CDR3 reads CASRQGVEEQYF. The CDR3 DNA is TGTGCCAGCAGACAGGGGGTGGAAGAGCAGTACTTC.

The V gene is TRBV7-6, the J gene TRBJ2-7; unclear D gene. Germline CDR1 is SGHVS and CDR2 is FNYEAQ. Trimming left V 2 bases short and J 2 bases short, with 10 bases between. The CDR3 sequence is 14 residues long. The CDR3 protein is CASSLSSTAYEQYF. Here the CDR3 DNA reads TGTGCCAGCAGCTTATCTTCAACGGCCTACGAGCAGTACTTC. Full variable domain (rest looked up from reference TRBV7-6 and TRBJ2-7): GAGVSQSPRYKVTKRGQDVALRCDPISGHVSLYWYRQALGQGPEFLTYFNYEAQQDKSGLPNDRFSAERPEGSISTLTIQRTEQRDSAMYRCASSLSSTAYEQYFGPGTRLTVT.

The CDR3 protein is CASSPGLGQDAPFF. In DNA form, the CDR3 reads TGTGCCAGCAGCCCCGGCTTAGGACAGGACGCTCCTTTCTTT. V usage is TRBV13 and J usage is TRBJ1-1; 7 positions agree with TRBD1. V was pared by 5 bases and J by 12 bases, with 15 bases of the junction left unmatched. Germline V gene data show CDR1 as PRHDT and CDR2 as FYEKMQ (reference sequence). The CDR3 contains 14 residues.

V gene TRBV19 combines with J gene TRBJ1-5; unclear D gene. The CDR3 loop spans 13 amino acids. V was clipped by 7 bases and J by 3 bases, with 10 bases between them. Germline V lookup: CDR1 LNHDA, CDR2 SQIVND (reference sequence). CDR3 amino acids: CASTGLVNQPQHF. The CDR3 coding sequence is TGTGCCAGTACTGGACTGGTCAATCAGCCCCAGCATTTT.

In regard to this clone: The junction shows a germline mismatch at one end, possibly a read error. The chain links TRBV7-7 to TRBJ2-1; 12 positions agree with TRBD2. Germline CDR1 and CDR2: SSHAT and FNYEAQ (reference sequence). The CDR3 extends over 15 amino acids. The CDR3 DNA reads TGTGCTAGCAGCCCCCTAGCGGGGGGGATCAATGAGCAGTTCTTC. It codes for CASSPLAGGINEQFF.

The chain couples TRBV27 to TRBJ2-3; 12 bases are shared with TRBD2. The CDR3 spans 16 residues. The germline V gene encodes CDR1 MNHEY and CDR2 SMNVEV (reference sequence). Losses at the gene ends were 3 bases for V and 4 bases for J; bases not matched to a gene: 5. CDR3 DNA: TGTGCCAGCAGTTTGCTAGCGGGGGGGACGGCAGATACGCAGTATTTT. It codes for CASSLLAGGTADTQYF.

The V gene is TRBV11-3, the J gene TRBJ2-2; 12 bases fit TRBD2. The CDR3 runs 16 residues. Losses at the gene ends were 5 bases for V and 4 bases for J; bases not matched to a gene: 5. Germline assignment: CDR1 SGHNT and CDR2 YENEEA. The CDR3 loop is CASSPASGGATGELFF. In DNA, the CDR3 is TGTGCCAGCAGCCCCGCTAGCGGGGGGGCCACCGGGGAGCTGTTTTTT.

This chain uses TRBV10-2 with TRBJ1-2, with 9 bases that match TRBD1. The CDR3 is made up of 14 amino acids. Germline CDR1 WSHSY, CDR2 SAAADI. Trimming cost V 5 bases and J 7 bases; bases outside gene matches: 8. The CDR3 spells CASSPGTGFFGYTF. CDR3 in DNA: TGCGCCAGCAGTCCCGGGACAGGGTTTTTTGGCTACACCTTC.

This rearrangement joins TRBV27 to TRBJ2-7; D is unclear. CDR1 is MNHEY, CDR2 SMNVEV, per germline (reference sequence). The CDR3 totals 14 residues. Trimming removed 3 bases at V and 3 bases at J, with 12 bases between. Here the CDR3 reads CASSFSSFRYEQYF. In nucleotides, the CDR3 is TGTGCCAGCAGTTTTTCTAGTTTCCGCTACGAGCAGTACTTC.

The J gene is TRBJ2-5, the V gene TRBV19; a possible D gene is TRBD1 (5 bases). This CDR3 has 15 amino acids. CDR1 is LNHDA and CDR2 is SQIVND in the germline V gene (reference sequence). The V end was cut by 1 base, the J end by 1 base, with 10 bases between. CDR3 sequence: CASSIGAGSQETQYF. Written as DNA, the CDR3 is TGTGCCAGTAGTATAGGTGCAGGGTCCCAAGAGACCCAGTACTTC.

V usage is TRBV11-3 and J usage is TRBJ1-1, with TRBD1 identical over 8 bases. With V trimmed by 1 base and J by 2 bases, 3 bases remained unmatched. The CDR3 covers 15 residues. Germline V lookup: CDR1 SGHNT, CDR2 YENEEA. CDR3 in DNA: TGTGCCAGCAGCTTAGGCCCAGGGGGCAACACTGAAGCTTTCTTT. It encodes CASSLGPGGNTEAFF.

The chain employs TRBV12-5 and TRBJ1-5; D is uncertain. CDR1 LGHNT and CDR2 FRNRAP come from the germline V gene. The germline V and J ends were trimmed by 6 bases and 2 bases, with 20 bases remaining between them. CDR3 length: 17 residues. The CDR3 nucleotides read TGTGCTAGTGGCCCGGGAGGACCAACCGGCGGCAATCAGCCCCAGCATTTT. Encoded protein: CASGPGGPTGGNQPQHF.

This chain connects TRBV13 to TRBJ1-3, with D tentatively TRBD1 (6 bases). CDR3 size: 15 residues. Trimming shortened V by 4 bases and J by 1 base, and 11 bases separated the two germline ends. Germline V CDR1 and CDR2: PRHDT, FYEKMQ (reference sequence). In nucleotides, the CDR3 is TGTGCCAGCAGCTCGATAGGGACATCTGGAAACACCATATATTTT. Its protein is CASSSIGTSGNTIYF.

The chain links TRBV7-9 to TRBJ1-2, with D perhaps TRBD1 (6 bases). CDR3 length equals 16 residues. V was shortened by 3 bases and J by 7 bases, with 21 bases between the two germline ends. Per the germline V gene, CDR1 is SEHNR and CDR2 is FQNEAQ (reference sequence). The DNA for the CDR3 is TGTGCCAGCAGCTTGGATAGGACAGAGGAAAGGAGTGGCTACACCTTC. Translation gives CASSLDRTEERSGYTF.

The V gene is TRBV6-6, the J gene TRBJ1-2; possible D gene TRBD1, 5 bases. Germline V gives CDR1 MNHNY, CDR2 SVGAGI (reference sequence). The V end was cut by 7 bases, the J end by 2 bases, with 14 bases between. The CDR3 contains 14 residues. CDR3 nucleotides: TGTGCCAGCACCCTGCTGGGGCAGAACTATGGCTACACCTTC. Its translation: CASTLLGQNYGYTF.